This T cell receptor beta chain stems from a study of control samples from healthy donors and cancer patients. Sequencing used immunoSEQ multiplex PCR; TCRdb keeps in-frame clones, though not all of them. Altogether about 140,000 clones are present, roughly 92% being singletons, with the ten largest covering over 9%. This CDR3 region has 16 residues. The ends lost 5 bases at V and 6 bases at J; junction bases unmatched: 4. Germline CDR1 and CDR2: MNHEY and SMNVEV (reference sequence). This TCR came from a man aged 25-45 years in good health. Sample: blood. The J gene is TRBJ2-2, the V gene TRBV27; 15 positions agree with TRBD2. The CDR3 sequence is CASSGTSGRRAGELFF. The CDR3 coding sequence is TGTGCCAGCAGTGGGACTAGCGGGAGGAGGGCCGGGGAGCTGTTTTTT.